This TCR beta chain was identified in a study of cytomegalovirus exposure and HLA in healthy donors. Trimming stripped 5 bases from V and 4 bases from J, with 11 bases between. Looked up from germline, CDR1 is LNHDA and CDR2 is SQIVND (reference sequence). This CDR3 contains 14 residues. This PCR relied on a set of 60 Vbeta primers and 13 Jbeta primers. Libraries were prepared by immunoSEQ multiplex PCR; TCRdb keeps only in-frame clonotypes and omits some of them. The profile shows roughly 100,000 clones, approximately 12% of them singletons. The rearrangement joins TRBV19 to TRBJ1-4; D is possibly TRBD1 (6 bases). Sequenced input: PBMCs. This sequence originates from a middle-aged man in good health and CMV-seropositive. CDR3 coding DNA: TGTGCCAGTAGTTGGACAGTCGGTAATGAAAAACTGTTTTTT. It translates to CASSWTVGNEKLFF.